The 32 T cell receptor beta chains below all came from one sample that was sequenced in a study of CD8+CD57+ T cells in acquired aplastic anemia (dated by TCRdb to the late 2010s). Sequenced using an Illumina HiSeq 2000. TCR beta VDJ combination and CDR3 sequence profiling used genomic DNA as the template. The public reads were run again by TCRdb, first through fastp at Q25 and then through MiXCR, and only productive beta chains were kept. Identical CDR3 proteins give one entry, which carries the most common genes and DNA. The sample records around 180,000 distinct CDR3 sequences, 63% of which are singletons. 35% to 50% of the sample lies in the top ten. Sequenced sample: sorted CD4+, CD8+, or CD8+CD57+ T cells (not recorded which) from PBMCs. These receptors all stem from a human donor in good health.

In its sample, this clonotype was seen once. The chain combines TRBV9 with TRBJ2-3; 7 positions match TRBD2. In germline, CDR1 is SGDLS, CDR2 YYNGEE. There are 14 residues in the CDR3. The junction had 9 bases not matched to a gene; V was cut back by 4 bases and J by 7 bases. CDR3 sequence reads: CASSRAGGLNTQYF. The DNA of the CDR3 is TGTGCCAGCAGCCGAGCCGGGGGGTTGAATACGCAGTATTTT.

This clonotype appeared once. The chain links TRBV7-6 to TRBJ2-2; 8 bases are a match to TRBD2. Per the germline V gene, CDR1 is SGHVS and CDR2 is FNYEAQ. The CDR3 has 15 amino acids. V dropped 10 bases and J dropped 0; count of bases not matched to a gene: 7. Written as DNA, the CDR3 is TGTGCCACTCGTGAACTAGCGGCGAACACCGGGGAGCTGTTTTTT. Translating gives CATRELAANTGELFF.

This rearrangement joins TRBV3-1 to TRBJ2-5; 8 nucleotides match TRBD2. This CDR3 has 17 residues. V lost 1 base and J lost 5; bases outside the gene matches: 12. Germline CDR1 and CDR2: LGHDT and YNNKEL (reference sequence). The CDR3 here is CASSQVAAGAPEETQYF. The CDR3 DNA sequence: TGTGCCAGCAGCCAAGTTGCAGCGGGAGCCCCCGAGGAGACCCAGTACTTC.

The chain is built from TRBV9 and TRBJ2-7; TRBD2 agrees at 10 bases. The CDR3 has 17 residues. In germline, CDR1 is SGDLS, CDR2 YYNGEE. The V gene end was trimmed by 4 bases and the J gene end by 3 bases; junction bases not matched to a gene: 13. The CDR3 spells CASSPRGDIAGGYEQYF. CDR3 bases: TGTGCCAGCAGCCCCAGGGGGGATATAGCGGGAGGCTACGAGCAGTACTTC.

V usage is TRBV9 and J usage is TRBJ2-6, with 8 bases lining up with TRBD1. Germline trimming cut 5 bases from V and 1 base from J; bases unmatched to any gene: 8. The CDR3 is 17 amino acids. The germline gives CDR1 SGDLS, CDR2 YYNGEE. The CDR3 nucleotides read TGTGCCAGCAGTTGGGGACAGGAGAGTTCTGGGGCCAACGTCCTGACTTTC. Its protein is CASSWGQESSGANVLTF.

The chain is built from TRBV27 and TRBJ1-5; D gene uncertain. Germline V gives CDR1 MNHEY, CDR2 SMNVEV (reference sequence). The CDR3 extends over 13 amino acids. V lost 6 bases and J 2 bases, leaving 8 bases between the germline ends. Written as DNA, the CDR3 is TGTGCCAGCAGGGGTATGGGCAATCAGCCCCAGCATTTT. It encodes CASRGMGNQPQHF.

The chain combines TRBV19 with TRBJ1-1; D ambiguous. Per germline, CDR1 LNHDA and CDR2 SQIVND (reference sequence). V was clipped by 3 bases and J by 5 bases, with 16 bases between them. This CDR3 has 15 amino acids. Here the CDR3 reads CASSMTRGSGTEAFF. The CDR3 coding sequence is TGTGCCAGTAGTATGACGCGGGGTTCGGGTACTGAAGCTTTCTTT.

The chain recombines TRBV2 with TRBJ2-7; tentative D call: TRBD2 (6 bases). The CDR3 totals 14 residues. The germline V gene has CDR1 SNHLY and CDR2 FYNNEI. The V end lost 6 bases, the J end lost 4 bases, and 16 bases lay between the germline ends. The CDR3 DNA reads TGTGCCAGCAGGAGGGGAGGTGGGCTATACGAGCAGTACTTC. Its protein is CASRRGGGLYEQYF.

There are a few counts of this clonotype. V and J are TRBV5-8 and TRBJ2-1; D is uncertain. In germline, CDR1 is SGHTS, CDR2 YDEGEE. V lost 4 bases to trimming and J lost 0 bases, with 8 bases between them. The CDR3 has 14 amino acids. The CDR3 region is CASSPPGSYNEQFF. CDR3 in DNA: TGTGCCAGCAGCCCCCCCGGCTCCTACAATGAGCAGTTCTTC.

This clonotype was counted ten times or more. The V call is TRBV5-6, the J call TRBJ2-5, with a possible D match to TRBD2 (6 bases). Germline V CDR1 and CDR2: SGHDT, YYEEEE. Trimming removed 0 bases at V and 5 bases at J, with 8 bases between. The CDR3 length is 13 residues. CDR3 coding DNA: TGTGCCAGCAGCTTGGGGGGGGATGAGACCCAGTACTTC. Protein sequence: CASSLGGDETQYF.

The chain carries TRBV19 and TRBJ1-5; D may be TRBD1 (6 bases). Germline values: CDR1 LNHDA, CDR2 SQIVND (reference sequence). V lost 5 bases and J lost 5, with 16 bases in between. This CDR3 spans 15 amino acids. Here the CDR3 reads CASSWWGPEYQPQHF. The CDR3 nucleotides are TGTGCCAGTAGTTGGTGGGGGCCGGAATATCAGCCCCAGCATTTT. The full variable domain, completed using reference TRBV19 and TRBJ1-5, is DGGITQSPKYLFRKEGQNVTLSCEQNLNHDAMYWYRQDPGQGLRLIYYSQIVNDFQKGDIAEGYSVSREKKESFPLTVTSAQKNPTAFYLCASSWWGPEYQPQHFGDGTRLSIL.

The count of this clonotype is one. The J gene is TRBJ2-7, the V gene TRBV3-1, with TRBD2 matching over 7 bases. V was pared by 0 bases and J by 6 bases, with 8 bases of the junction left unmatched. Germline loops: CDR1 LGHDT, CDR2 YNNKEL (reference sequence). The CDR3 is made up of 15 amino acids. CDR3: CASSQETSSRSEQYF. CDR3 in DNA: TGTGCCAGCAGCCAAGAGACTAGCTCTCGGTCCGAGCAGTACTTC.

The rearrangement joins TRBV12-3 or TRBV12-4 to TRBJ2-3; no definite D call. Trimming took 2 bases from V and 10 from J, leaving 7 bases between them. The CDR3 covers 11 residues. The CDR3 region has the DNA TGTGCCAGCAGTTTAATGGTACCGCAGTATTTT. It is translated as CASSLMVPQYF.

This clonotype was picked up a small number of times. The V gene is TRBV7-9, the J gene TRBJ1-1; D might be TRBD1 (5 bases). Trimming took off 5 bases at V and 4 bases at J, with 11 bases between the two ends. The CDR3 spans 13 residues. CDR1 is SEHNR, CDR2 FQNEAQ, per germline (reference sequence). Here the CDR3 reads CASSVTQATEAFF. The DNA of the CDR3 is TGTGCCAGCAGCGTGACACAGGCCACTGAAGCTTTCTTT.

About this clonotype: A single base separates this from a much larger clone, so it may be a read error. This chain joins TRBV6-1 and TRBJ1-2, with D possibly TRBD1 on 5 matching bases. The CDR3 is made up of 13 amino acids. Germline V gives CDR1 MNHNS, CDR2 SASEGT. DNA of the CDR3: TGTGACAGCAGCCCGGGACCCTTCAATGGCTACACCTTC. Amino acid sequence: CDSSPGPFNGYTF.

The chain is built from TRBV12-3 or TRBV12-4 and TRBJ1-3; perhaps TRBD1 as D (5 bases). This CDR3 spans 14 amino acids. Trimming shortened V by 5 bases and J by 8 bases, and 16 bases separated the two germline ends. In DNA, the CDR3 is TGTGCCAGCAGTCCTATAGCGGGAGGGGACACCATATATTTT. This sequence encodes CASSPIAGGDTIYF.

Worth noting for this clonotype: This may be a read error: a much more frequent sequence differs by one nucleotide. The CDR3 does not close with the conserved phenylalanine or tryptophan, likely indicating a read error. The rearrangement joins TRBV5-6 to TRBJ2-7; D possibly corresponds to TRBD2 (5 bases). This CDR3 has 13 amino acids. Germline lookup yields CDR1 SGHDT and CDR2 YYEEEE. Trimming shortened V by 5 bases and J by 6 bases, and 15 bases separated the two germline ends. The CDR3, as DNA: TGTGCCAGCAGTTACGGGCTAGCAGCCGAGCAGTACATC. It specifies CASSYGLAAEQYI.

DNA for the CDR3: TGTGCCAGCAGCTTAGTTGTCGACAGCGAAAAACTGTTTTTT. Protein: CASSLVVDSEKLFF. The rearrangement uses TRBV7-2 and TRBJ1-4, with D perhaps TRBD1 (5 bases). The CDR3 totals 14 residues. V lost 1 base, J lost 8 bases, and 11 bases lay in between. From germline, CDR1 is SGHTA and CDR2 FQGNSA.

The chain carries TRBV2 and TRBJ2-7; TRBD1 might be the D (7 bases). Looked up from germline, CDR1 is SNHLY and CDR2 is FYNNEI. Trimming took 6 bases from V and 5 from J, leaving 14 bases between them. The CDR3 is 13 residues long. The DNA of the CDR3 is TGTGCCAGCAGCGCCCCAGGGGGGCACGAGCAGTACTTC. Its translation is CASSAPGGHEQYF.

This clonotype came up once. The rearrangement joins TRBV7-9 to TRBJ1-2; no definite D call. Trimming stripped 2 bases from V and 6 bases from J, with 10 bases between. The CDR3 loop spans 13 amino acids. Germline assignment: CDR1 SEHNR and CDR2 FQNEAQ (reference sequence). The CDR3 DNA reads TGTGCCAGCAGCTTAAACGGGAGGGATGGCTACACCTTC. It encodes CASSLNGRDGYTF.

This chain links TRBV12-3 or TRBV12-4 with TRBJ2-5; 9 bases match TRBD2. The CDR3 loop spans 14 amino acids. Trimming at V came to 6 bases and at J to 5 bases, leaving 7 bases not matched to a gene. CDR3 in amino acids: CASRGAGGRETQYF. As DNA, the CDR3 is TGTGCCAGCAGGGGAGCGGGGGGACGGGAGACCCAGTACTTC.

V gene TRBV2 combines with J gene TRBJ2-5, with D possibly matching TRBD2 (5 bases). Germline V CDR1 and CDR2: SNHLY, FYNNEI. This CDR3 is 14 amino acids long. V was cut by 5 bases and J by 0 bases, with 10 bases left in between. For the CDR3, the DNA is TGTGCCAGCAGTTACACGACTAACCAAGAGACCCAGTACTTC. Encoded protein: CASSYTTNQETQYF.

In its sample, this clonotype was seen many times. This chain uses TRBV7-9 with TRBJ2-5; D may be TRBD2 (6 bases). The length of the CDR3 is 13 residues. CDR1 SEHNR and CDR2 FQNEAQ come from the germline V gene (reference sequence). Between the trimmed V and J ends, which lost 3 bases and 4 bases, there was a span of 9 bases. The CDR3 spells CASSFFSGETQYF. The CDR3 DNA sequence: TGTGCCAGCAGCTTTTTTAGCGGAGAGACCCAGTACTTC.

This clonotype was picked up many times. V gene TRBV4-1 combines with J gene TRBJ2-7; no firm D call. Germline-derived CDR1 and CDR2 are MGHRA and YSYEKL. The CDR3 consists of 13 residues. V was shortened by 0 bases and J by 6 bases, with 9 bases between the two germline ends. The CDR3 nucleotides are TGCGCCAGCAGCCAAGATACGGTGACCGAGCAGTACTTC. Protein sequence: CASSQDTVTEQYF.

This clonotype is a singleton in its sample. An end of the junction does not agree with germline; a read error may underlie this. The chain has TRBV5-1 and TRBJ2-2; D uncertain. This CDR3 region has 14 residues. Germline V gene sequence: CDR1 SGHRS, CDR2 YFSETQ. This CDR3 reads CASRSQANTGELFF. The CDR3 DNA reads as TGCGCCAGCAGGAGTCAAGCGAATACCGGTGAGCTGTTTTTT.

V is TRBV20-1 and J is TRBJ2-3; possibly TRBD2 for D (5 bases). V lost 4 bases to trimming and J lost 4 bases, with 9 bases between them. The CDR3 loop spans 12 amino acids. The germline V gene has CDR1 DFQATT and CDR2 SNEGSKA (reference sequence). CDR3: CSATDLADTQYF. DNA of the CDR3: TGCAGTGCTACGGACTTAGCAGATACGCAGTATTTT.

This clonotype was picked up a small number of times. V usage is TRBV20-1 and J usage is TRBJ2-1, with 13 nucleotides matching TRBD2. The ends lost 6 bases at V and 4 bases at J; junction bases unmatched: 3. The germline V gene has CDR1 DFQATT and CDR2 SNEGSKA (reference sequence). CDR3 length: 14 residues. CDR3 residues: CSARLAGGYNEQFF. In DNA, the CDR3 is TGCAGTGCCAGACTAGCGGGAGGATACAATGAGCAGTTCTTC.

This clonotype has a single count. The chain is built from TRBV24-1 and TRBJ2-5; TRBD2 matches at 14 bases. V lost 3 bases to trimming and J lost 4 bases; unmatched junction nucleotides: 6. CDR1 KGHDR and CDR2 SFDVKD come from the germline V gene. The CDR3 loop spans 17 amino acids. CDR3 sequence: CATSDLTSGGAGETQYF. The CDR3 coding sequence is TGTGCCACCAGTGATCTGACTAGCGGGGGGGCGGGAGAGACCCAGTACTTC.

The V and J genes are TRBV7-3 and TRBJ2-2; D is uncertain. This CDR3 spans 14 amino acids. The V gene lost 0 bases and the J gene lost 1 base, with 3 bases spanning the gap. The germline gives CDR1 SGHTA, CDR2 FQGTGA. DNA of the CDR3: TGTGCCAGCAGCTTAACCGGGAACACCGGGGAGCTGTTTTTT. This encodes CASSLTGNTGELFF.

A word on this clonotype: Mismatch with germline at one junction end may stem from a read error. The chain joins TRBV24-1 to TRBJ2-3; 10 bases match TRBD2. This CDR3 is built from 14 residues. The germline CDR1 and CDR2 sequences are KGHDR and SFDVKD. In DNA, the CDR3 is TGTGTCACCGAAGCGGGAGGGACCACAGATACGCAGTATTTT. Its protein is CVTEAGGTTDTQYF.

This clonotype was observed a handful of times. An end of the junction differs from the germline gene, which may be a read error. This chain joins TRBV5-8 and TRBJ1-2; D gene unclear. This CDR3 is built from 13 residues. Germline CDR1 reads SGHTS; CDR2 reads YDEGEE. The CDR3 sequence is CASSPAQTYGYTF. Written as DNA, the CDR3 is TGTGCCAGCAGCCCGGCCCAAACCTATGGCTACACGTTC. Variable domain in full (rest from reference TRBV5-8 and TRBJ1-2): EAGVTQSPTHLIKTRGQQATLRCSPISGHTSVYWYQQALGLGLQFLLWYDEGEERNRGNFPPRFSGRQFPNYSSELNVNALELEDSALYLCASSPAQTYGYTFGSGTRLTVV.

The chain employs TRBV24-1 and TRBJ2-7; D possibly corresponds to TRBD2 (6 bases). Germline V CDR1 and CDR2: KGHDR, SFDVKD. Trimming took 4 bases from V and 6 from J, leaving 12 bases between them. The length of the CDR3 is 13 residues. In DNA form, the CDR3 reads TGTGCCACCAGTGAGTCGGGACTGGGCGAGCAGTACTTC. It translates to CATSESGLGEQYF.